This T cell receptor beta chain was documented in a study of cytomegalovirus exposure and HLA in healthy donors. The wider study: It was reported in a later analysis that the same platform had been used for the 90 to 150 validation repertoires as for the roughly 670 first-cohort repertoires.

V was clipped by 6 bases and J by 7 bases; unmatched bases: 6. Germline values: CDR1 MNHNY, CDR2 SVGAGI (reference sequence). CDR3 size: 15 residues. Study results and caveats: As confirmed in vitro, a few CMV-associated chains were specific for CMV antigens. The tendency of first-cohort TCR clusters to co-occur in the 120 validation repertoires was the finding of a later analysis.

From the approximately 110-subject validation cohort, which was separate from the approximately 670-subject first cohort, the donors were drawn. This clone was counted a few times. The antigen is not known. Here immunoSEQ multiplex PCR was the method, and the copy in TCRdb shows in-frame clones only, minus some. The sample contains about 190,000 clones, 80% to 85% of which appear only once. Sequencing used PBMCs. The TCR was taken from a woman younger than 35 in good health and CMV-seropositive. V usage is TRBV6-6 and J usage is TRBJ2-2; 12 nucleotides agree with TRBD1. Written as DNA, the CDR3 is TGTGCCAGCAGGGGGACAGGGGGCGCGGGCGGGGAGCTGTTTTTT. Protein sequence: CASRGTGGAGGELFF.